One TCR beta chain is described in this entry. This record belongs to a study of blood T cell repertoires in COVID-19. Original data processing: Estimates of nucleated cell counts were drawn from the amplification of reference gene primers. The assay was immunoSEQ multiplex PCR, and TCRdb's table has in-frame clones only and misses some. D and trimming were read from the DNA, whereas the V and J calls and clone size are those reported in that table. The sample consists of 40,000 or so clones, 70% to 90% of them appearing once. The sample was peripheral blood. This receptor was identified in a human donor in a cohort sampled during active COVID-19.

CDR3 nucleotides: TGTGCCAGCAGCCTAAGTACGGCGAACACCGGGGAGCTGTTTTTT. Amino acids: CASSLSTANTGELFF. The rearrangement uses TRBV4-2 and TRBJ2-2; D unclear. V was shortened by 4 bases and J by 0 bases, with 9 bases between the two germline ends. The CDR3 extends over 15 amino acids. From germline, CDR1 is LGHNA and CDR2 YNFKEQ.